What follows are 2 T cell receptor beta chains derived from one specimen sequenced in a study of Graves' ophthalmopathy and Graves' hyperthyroidism (dated by TCRdb to about 2018). TCRdb records Illumina HiSeq 2000 as the sequencer. For repertoire sequencing, TCR beta CDR3 regions were amplified from RNA transcripts. The first round of RT-PCR was done with HTBI primers and the Qiagen OneStep RT-PCR kit, and was followed by a second round of multiplex PCR, then size selection and purification. The public reads were quality trimmed at Q25 with fastp and then assembled into clones with MiXCR by TCRdb, keeping productive beta chains. Rows merge per CDR3 protein into single entries with the most common DNA and genes. The sample yields approximately 700,000 distinct CDR3 sequences; approximately 39% were counted once. The top ten clones comprise 3% to 3.5% of the sample. Specimen: peripheral blood. These receptors originate from an adult man with Graves' ophthalmopathy.

Turning to this clonotype: With a much larger clone just one base away, this may be a read error. The chain is built from TRBV12-3 or TRBV12-4 and TRBJ2-7, with a weak D call TRBD1 (5 bases). CDR3 length: 14 amino acids. The CDR3 DNA reads as TGTACCAGCAAGACCAAATTGACAGAATACGAGCAGTACTTC. This translates into CTSKTKLTEYEQYF.

This clonotype was observed at least ten times. The chain couples TRBV7-2 to TRBJ1-5; D not resolved. The germline V gene has CDR1 SGHTA and CDR2 FQGNSA. The CDR3 sequence is 13 residues long. Trimming shortened V by 5 bases and J by 11 bases, and 16 bases separated the two germline ends. In DNA form, the CDR3 reads TGTGCCAGCAGCCAAACCCCAGGCCCAGCCCAGCATTTT. Translating it yields CASSQTPGPAQHF.